Listed here are 32 T cell receptor beta chains from one sample, sequenced in a study of T cell responses to AZD1222 COVID-19 vaccine. Some clones are missing from TCRdb's copy, which holds only in-frame ones; the method was immunoSEQ multiplex PCR. Of around 130,000 clones listed, approximately 93% are singletons. The sample consisted of peripheral blood, taken on day 0 of AZD1222 vaccination. Receptors were obtained from an adult in good health.

This clone showed up just once. The chain carries TRBV3-1 (or the pseudogene TRBV3-2) and TRBJ1-1; D unclear. In germline, CDR1 is LGHDT, CDR2 YNNKEL (reference sequence). This CDR3 is built from 13 residues. The ends were cut back, 6 bases at V and 2 bases at J, with 10 bases in the middle. CDR3 bases: TGTGCCAGCAGACCTGTAGGAAACACTGAAGCTTTCTTT. Translated: CASRPVGNTEAFF.

The chain carries TRBV2 and TRBJ1-2; D not resolved. The V end lost 9 bases, the J end lost 4 bases, and 12 bases lay between the germline ends. This CDR3 comprises 12 residues. Germline-derived CDR1 and CDR2 are SNHLY and FYNNEI. The CDR3 protein is CASSRPPYGYTF. CDR3 DNA: TGTGCCAGTAGCCGCCCCCCCTATGGCTACACCTTC.

The genes are TRBV3-1 (or the pseudogene TRBV3-2) and TRBJ1-1; D might be TRBD1 (6 bases). Germline lookup yields CDR1 LGHDT and CDR2 YNNKEL (reference sequence). This CDR3 is 14 amino acids long. The germline V and J ends were trimmed by 8 bases and 10 bases, with 23 bases remaining between them. CDR3 in DNA: TGTGCCAGCGCACTCGACGGGGCAAAGGGGGGAGCTTTCTTT. Amino acid sequence: CASALDGAKGGAFF.

The chain combines TRBV6-5 with TRBJ1-4; D is possibly TRBD1 (5 bases). V shed 10 bases and J shed 5 bases, with 11 bases lying between them. The CDR3 sequence is 12 residues long. The germline CDR1 and CDR2 sequences are MNHEY and SVGAGI. CDR3 nucleotide sequence: TGTGCCACCCGCCGGGGCAATGAAAAACTGTTTTTT. Its protein product is CATRRGNEKLFF.

This chain uses TRBV2 with TRBJ1-1; D is undetermined. V was clipped by 6 bases and J by 5 bases, with 10 bases between them. Germline-derived CDR1 and CDR2 are SNHLY and FYNNEI. The CDR3 contains 12 residues. CDR3 sequence: CASRTDLTEAFF. The CDR3 DNA is TGTGCCAGCAGGACGGACTTAACTGAAGCTTTCTTT.

V gene TRBV7-9 combines with J gene TRBJ1-5, with D possibly being TRBD1 (5 bases). Germline V lookup: CDR1 SEHNR, CDR2 FQNEAQ (reference sequence). V gave up 1 base and J gave up 2 bases, with 9 bases separating them. The CDR3 covers 15 residues. The CDR3, as DNA: TGTGCCAGCAGCTTAGGGGGGGTTGGCAATCAGCCCCAGCATTTT. Its translation: CASSLGGVGNQPQHF.

This clone was counted once. V is TRBV6-1 and J is TRBJ1-5, with TRBD1 as a possible D gene (5 bases). Germline V lookup: CDR1 MNHNS, CDR2 SASEGT. Trimming pared 3 bases from V and 0 bases from J, leaving 6 bases between. This CDR3 spans 14 amino acids. In DNA form, the CDR3 reads TGTGCCAGCAGTGAGGACAATAGCAATCAGCCCCAGCATTTT. Translation gives CASSEDNSNQPQHF.

J is TRBJ1-2 and V is TRBV5-4; 11 nucleotides line up with TRBD1. In germline, CDR1 is SGHNT, CDR2 YYREEE (reference sequence). CDR3 size: 16 residues. After removal of 4 bases from V and 7 bases from J, the junction contained 12 bases not matched to a gene. The chain's CDR3 is CASSAGQGAPFFGYTF. Here the CDR3 DNA reads TGTGCCAGCAGCGCAGGACAGGGGGCGCCGTTTTTTGGCTACACCTTC.

This clone was picked up one time. The V gene is TRBV6-5, the J gene TRBJ1-2; 9 bases match TRBD1. With 5 bases clipped from V and 4 bases from J, the junction kept 8 bases outside the gene matches. There are 15 residues in the CDR3. Germline CDR1 reads MNHEY; CDR2 reads SVGAGI. CDR3 sequence reads: CASSQRDRASYGYTF. The CDR3 DNA is TGTGCCAGCAGTCAAAGGGACAGGGCATCCTATGGCTACACCTTC.

The rearrangement joins TRBV2 to TRBJ2-3, with 11 bases aligning to TRBD2. Trimming took 9 bases from V and 5 from J; bases not matched to a gene: 13. Germline V CDR1 and CDR2: SNHLY, FYNNEI. The CDR3 is made up of 16 amino acids. The CDR3 loop is CARSSSSGGWKDTQYF. CDR3 bases: TGTGCCAGGTCTAGCTCTAGCGGGGGGTGGAAAGATACGCAGTATTTT.

This chain links TRBV6-6 with TRBJ2-5; the D is unclear. V was trimmed by 9 bases and J by 5 bases, leaving 13 bases between them. This CDR3 contains 12 residues. Germline CDR1 reads MNHNY; CDR2 reads SVGAGI (reference sequence). As DNA, the CDR3 is TGTGCCAGTACGGTCCTCTGGGAGACCCAGTACTTC. It codes for CASTVLWETQYF.

The chain employs TRBV5-4 and TRBJ1-1; TRBD1 might be the D (6 bases). CDR1 and CDR2 (germline): SGHNT, YYREEE (reference sequence). This CDR3 is 14 amino acids long. Trimming stripped 4 bases from V and 6 bases from J, with 16 bases between. The CDR3 loop is CASSVTGIAPEAFF. The DNA for the CDR3 is TGTGCCAGCAGCGTAACAGGGATCGCCCCTGAAGCTTTCTTT.

V is TRBV10-3 and J is TRBJ2-7, with TRBD2 as a possible D gene (6 bases). Trimming stripped 6 bases from V and 2 bases from J, with 8 bases between. The CDR3 is made up of 12 amino acids. Germline CDR1 ENHRY, CDR2 SYGVKD. This CDR3 is CAISGRAYEQYF. CDR3 bases: TGTGCCATCAGCGGGAGAGCCTACGAGCAGTACTTC.

The V gene is TRBV27, the J gene TRBJ1-2; TRBD1 is a possible D gene (6 bases). This CDR3 has 11 amino acids. Germline CDR1 reads MNHEY; CDR2 reads SMNVEV (reference sequence). Between the trimmed V and J ends, which lost 8 bases and 7 bases, there was a span of 11 bases. The CDR3 region is CASGRGGGYTF. CDR3 DNA sequence: TGTGCCAGCGGGCGAGGGGGTGGCTACACCTTC.

This clone occurred once. Here the CDR3 reads CAISEGWDRAEKLFF. The CDR3, as DNA: TGTGCCATCAGTGAGGGGTGGGACAGGGCTGAAAAACTGTTTTTT. The V and J genes are TRBV10-3 and TRBJ1-4; 9 bases map to TRBD1. This CDR3 contains 15 residues. Germline V gene lookup returns CDR1 ENHRY and CDR2 SYGVKD. The junction had 5 bases not matched to a gene; V was cut back by 2 bases and J by 7 bases.

V and J are TRBV3-1 (or the pseudogene TRBV3-2) and TRBJ2-1; TRBD1 agrees at 7 bases. With V trimmed by 2 bases and J by 9 bases, 7 bases remained unmatched. This CDR3 contains 14 residues. CDR1 LGHDT and CDR2 YNNKEL come from the germline V gene (reference sequence). The CDR3 bases are TGTGCCAGCAGCCAACCGGGACCAGGGGGTGAGCAGTTCTTC. As protein: CASSQPGPGGEQFF.

The CDR3, as DNA: TGTGCCAGCAGTTACCGGACAGGAACCAATCAGCCCCAGCATTTT. Translated: CASSYRTGTNQPQHF. V gene TRBV6-5 combines with J gene TRBJ1-5; 7 nucleotides agree with TRBD1. V dropped 2 bases and J dropped 3; count of bases not matched to a gene: 4. Germline V CDR1 and CDR2: MNHEY, SVGAGI. CDR3 length equals 15 residues.

This chain joins TRBV7-6 and TRBJ1-3, with 12 positions matching TRBD1. The CDR3 extends over 19 amino acids. Germline CDR1 and CDR2: SGHVS and FNYEAQ. Trimming removed 1 base from V and 4 bases from J; junction bases left unmatched: 11. CDR3 in DNA: TGTGCCAGCAGCTTAGGCCCACTTGGGACAGGGGGCATCGGAAACACCATATATTTT. It encodes CASSLGPLGTGGIGNTIYF.

The rearrangement uses TRBV27 and TRBJ1-5; D not certain. With 2 bases removed from V and 1 base from J, the gap between germline ends came to 6 bases. This CDR3 contains 14 residues. Germline V gene lookup returns CDR1 MNHEY and CDR2 SMNVEV (reference sequence). The CDR3 sequence is CASSLAKSNQPQHF. The CDR3 nucleotides are TGTGCCAGCAGTTTAGCCAAGAGCAATCAGCCCCAGCATTTT.

The rearrangement uses TRBV30 and TRBJ1-4; possibly TRBD1 for D (5 bases). This CDR3 contains 17 residues. Germline V gene data show CDR1 as GTSNPN and CDR2 as SVGIG (reference sequence). The V end was cut by 1 base, the J end by 0 bases, with 15 bases between. CDR3 residues: CAWSAGPQFATNEKLFF. CDR3 DNA: TGTGCCTGGAGTGCGGGACCACAGTTTGCAACTAATGAAAAACTGTTTTTT.

V is TRBV15 and J is TRBJ1-5; TRBD1 aligns across 9 bases. The V gene end was trimmed by 3 bases and the J gene end by 5 bases; junction bases not matched to a gene: 11. CDR1 is LNHNV and CDR2 is YYDKDF in the germline V gene (reference sequence). The CDR3 is 17 residues long. The CDR3 loop is CATSRKPRDRVHQPQHF. The CDR3 nucleotides are TGTGCCACCAGCAGGAAGCCCCGGGACAGGGTCCATCAGCCCCAGCATTTT.

This clone was seen only once. V is TRBV6-5 and J is TRBJ2-5; TRBD2 might be the D (5 bases). The CDR3 has 11 residues. CDR1 MNHEY and CDR2 SVGAGI come from the germline V gene. The V gene lost 6 bases and the J gene lost 8 bases, with 10 bases spanning the gap. In DNA, the CDR3 is TGTGCCAGCAGCCCCGGACTTACCCAGTACTTC. Translating it yields CASSPGLTQYF.

V and J are TRBV5-6 and TRBJ1-6; 8 nucleotides align to TRBD1. CDR3 length: 15 residues. V lost 6 bases to trimming and J lost 6 bases; unmatched junction nucleotides: 8. Germline V gene lookup returns CDR1 SGHDT and CDR2 YYEEEE. In DNA, the CDR3 is TGTGCCAGCAACTATTTACAGGGGGGTAATTCACCCCTCCACTTT. Translated: CASNYLQGGNSPLHF.

The chain combines TRBV4-1 with TRBJ2-1; 12 bases match TRBD2. The CDR3 is 16 residues long. From germline, CDR1 is MGHRA and CDR2 YSYEKL. J lost 4 bases, V lost 5 bases, and 6 bases had no gene match. CDR3 sequence reads: CASSTGLAGSYNEQFF. Written as DNA, the CDR3 is TGCGCCAGCAGCACAGGACTAGCGGGGAGTTACAATGAGCAGTTCTTC.

The chain combines TRBV3-1 (or the pseudogene TRBV3-2) with TRBJ2-4; 8 bases match TRBD2. Germline CDR1 reads LGHDT; CDR2 reads YNNKEL (reference sequence). The CDR3 spans 18 residues. J lost 1 base, V lost 0 bases, and 8 bases had no gene match. In nucleotides, the CDR3 is TGTGCCAGCAGCCAAGATTGGGGACTAGGCGTCGCCAAAAACATTCAGTACTTC. It translates to CASSQDWGLGVAKNIQYF.

The chain combines TRBV3-1 (or the pseudogene TRBV3-2) with TRBJ2-3, with TRBD1 as a possible D gene (6 bases). The CDR3 covers 15 residues. Looked up from germline, CDR1 is LGHDT and CDR2 is YNNKEL (reference sequence). Deletions cut 6 bases from V and 0 bases from J, with 13 bases between. The CDR3 DNA is TGTGCCAGCAGTAGACAGGACCCTAGCACAGATACGCAGTATTTT. It encodes CASSRQDPSTDTQYF.

This clone appeared once. This chain links TRBV15 with TRBJ2-6; D call uncertain. Trimming left V 4 bases short and J 4 bases short, with 11 bases between. From germline, CDR1 is LNHNV and CDR2 YYDKDF (reference sequence). This CDR3 is 15 amino acids long. CDR3 sequence: CATSTTGAGANVLTF. The CDR3 nucleotides read TGTGCCACCAGCACGACGGGCGCCGGGGCCAACGTCCTGACTTTC.

The chain combines TRBV9 with TRBJ2-1; 9 positions agree with TRBD2. Germline CDR1 is SGDLS and CDR2 is YYNGEE. Germline trimming cut 5 bases from V and 9 bases from J; bases unmatched to any gene: 12. CDR3 length equals 15 residues. In DNA, the CDR3 is TGTGCCAGCAGTGAGAGTGGCGGGGGGGCCAGTGAGCAGTTCTTC. Translation gives CASSESGGGASEQFF.

This clone was counted a few times. The genes are TRBV6-5 and TRBJ1-5; 7 bases are a match to TRBD1. The CDR3 sequence is 14 residues long. Trimming removed 2 bases from V and 2 bases from J; junction bases left unmatched: 0. Germline-derived CDR1 and CDR2 are MNHEY and SVGAGI. The CDR3 loop is CASSYDRGNQPQHF. The CDR3 bases are TGTGCCAGCAGTTACGACAGGGGCAATCAGCCCCAGCATTTT.

The V and J genes are TRBV3-1 (or the pseudogene TRBV3-2) and TRBJ2-5; D not certain. Germline V gene sequence: CDR1 LGHDT, CDR2 YNNKEL (reference sequence). Deletions cut 0 bases from V and 13 bases from J, with 12 bases between. This CDR3 is built from 12 residues. The CDR3 DNA sequence: TGTGCCAGCAGCCAAGATGCCCCCAAGCCGTACTTC. Its translation: CASSQDAPKPYF.

The rearrangement links TRBV7-8 to TRBJ1-1; D is undetermined. Trimming stripped 4 bases from V and 3 bases from J, with 12 bases between. The CDR3 has 14 amino acids. Germline V gene data show CDR1 as SGHVS and CDR2 as FQNEAQ. The CDR3 loop is CASSSARTHTEAFF. CDR3 DNA: TGTGCCAGCAGCTCCGCCCGTACGCACACTGAAGCTTTCTTT.

DNA for the CDR3: TGCGCCAGCAGCCCGTGGGACAGCTACAATGAGCAGTTCTTC. Amino acid sequence: CASSPWDSYNEQFF. The chain combines TRBV5-1 with TRBJ2-1, with 7 positions matching TRBD1. The V gene's germline CDR1 is SGHRS and CDR2 YFSETQ. The J segment lost 3 bases and the V segment lost 4 bases, leaving 4 bases of the junction unmatched. The CDR3 is 14 residues long. Full variable domain (remainder filled in from reference TRBV5-1 and TRBJ2-1): KAGVTQTPRYLIKTRGQQVTLSCSPISGHRSVSWYQQTPGQGLQFLFEYFSETQRNKGNFPGRFSGRQFSNSRSEMNVSTLELGDSALYLCASSPWDSYNEQFFGPGTRLTVL.